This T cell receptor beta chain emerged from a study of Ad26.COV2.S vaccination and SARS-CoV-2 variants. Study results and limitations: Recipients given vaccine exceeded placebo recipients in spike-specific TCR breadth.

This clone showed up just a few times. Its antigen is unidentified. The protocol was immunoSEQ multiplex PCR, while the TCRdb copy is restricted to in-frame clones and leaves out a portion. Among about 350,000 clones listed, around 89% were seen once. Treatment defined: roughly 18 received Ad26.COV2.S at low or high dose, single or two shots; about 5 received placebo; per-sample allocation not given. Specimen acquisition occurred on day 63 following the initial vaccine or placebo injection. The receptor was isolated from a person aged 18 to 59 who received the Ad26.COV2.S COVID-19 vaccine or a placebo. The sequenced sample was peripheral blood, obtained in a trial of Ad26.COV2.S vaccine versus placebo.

The CDR3 DNA follows: TGTGCCAGTAGTCGAGCCAGGAACAATCAGCCCCAGCATTTT. Translating it yields CASSRARNNQPQHF. The genes are TRBV19 and TRBJ1-5; the D is unclear. Germline CDR1 is LNHDA and CDR2 is SQIVND (reference sequence). Trimming left V 5 bases short and J 3 bases short, with 11 bases between. This CDR3 has 14 residues.